A selection of T cell receptor beta chains follows, all from one sample in a study of monozygotic twins with cystic fibrosis. The method was immunoSEQ multiplex PCR; TCRdb's version includes in-frame clones alone and lacks a portion of them. The sample has over 25,000 clones, approximately 96% seen once. Sample: blood. These receptors all come from a girl aged 2 to 9 with cystic fibrosis. Each CDR3 is given with its conserved first and last residue. A D gene is named only where the DNA matches it firmly.

-,TRBV7-9,CASSPPMTDYEQYF
-,TRBV29-1,CSVGFVTPTYNEQFF
TRBD1,TRBV5-1,CASSLRPGGNTEAFF
TRBD1,TRBV7-8,CASSLAGRGAPNEKLFF
TRBD2,TRBV28,CASSLSLAASYEQYF
-,TRBV7-2,CASSLAGSYEQYF
TRBD1,TRBV2,CASETGQGYNEQFF
-,TRBV2,CASRPQGLLNTEAFF
TRBD1,TRBV6-1,CASSSDRGVNGYTF
-,TRBV28,CASSFSPGGGRSTDTQYF
TRBD1,TRBV9,CASSQGTASNQPQHF
-,TRBV9,CASSRGEGVLYEQYF
TRBD1,TRBV28,CASNQGDPPYEQYF
TRBD1,TRBV4-1,CASSQDILGQGAYDGELFF
-,TRBV7-7,CASSPQWGSYEQYF
-,TRBV7-9,CASSLAGGDSGNTIYF
-,TRBV10-3,CATVNSNYGYTF
-,TRBV6-1,CASSEAPWYEQYF
-,TRBV7-9,CASRKETGYEQYF
TRBD1,TRBV28,CASSSTGGSLNTQYF
TRBD2,TRBV27,CASSLAGGVGNEQFF
-,TRBV6-6,CASSPLSYEQYF
-,TRBV14,CASSQGDNYEQYF
TRBD1,TRBV2,CASDQITGGWEQYF
-,TRBV30,CAWSVLASHETQYF
-,TRBV5-1,CASSPRGTSVRDTGELFF
-,TRBV19,CASSEGSIQYF
TRBD1,TRBV18,CASSPGTGVEQYF
-,TRBV18,CASLGRTNTGELFF
-,TRBV19,CASSNKRTVGTHEQYF
TRBD2,TRBV25-1,CASSGTIAGGRADTQYF
-,TRBV27,CASSLLNTGELFF
-,TRBV18,CASSRIQLTASGANVLTF